Below are 2 T cell receptor beta chains sequenced from a single sample in a study of cytomegalovirus exposure and HLA in healthy donors. Clones were sequenced by immunoSEQ multiplex PCR, and TCRdb holds only the in-frame ones, with some missing. The table has about 110,000 clones, 88% seen once. The sequenced sample consisted of PBMCs. These receptors were obtained from a woman younger than 30 in good health and CMV-seronegative.

The chain is built from TRBV5-6 and TRBJ2-5, with D possibly matching TRBD1 (5 bases). The CDR3 length is 14 residues. Germline assignment: CDR1 SGHDT and CDR2 YYEEEE. Trimming took off 0 bases at V and 0 bases at J, with 6 bases between the two ends. Here the CDR3 DNA reads TGTGCCAGCAGCTTGGGACAGAACCAAGAGACCCAGTACTTC. This sequence encodes CASSLGQNQETQYF.

CDR3 in DNA: TGTGCCAGCAGTCCTTATGGGGGCCCAGATACGCAGTATTTT. It is translated as CASSPYGGPDTQYF. The gene calls are TRBV27 and TRBJ2-3, with TRBD1 as a possible D gene (6 bases). With 5 bases removed from V and 4 bases from J, the gap between germline ends came to 13 bases. From germline, CDR1 is MNHEY and CDR2 SMNVEV (reference sequence). The CDR3 runs 14 residues.